The 17 T cell receptor beta chains below come from one sample, sequenced in a study of spatial heterogeneity in lung cancer. As to time point: sample taken at primary tumor resection. Sequencing of whole RNA from tumor, nontumor lung or frozen PBMC involved no sorting. TCRdb reprocessed the 5' RACE reads via MiXCR and lists one record per CDR3 protein. The sample lists about 75,000 distinct CDR3 sequences; 10% to 15% were seen once. The source material was PBMCs, sampled at surgery. The receptors originated from a male donor with early-stage non-small cell lung cancer.

This clonotype came up a few times. The chain has TRBV27 and TRBJ1-1; D is unresolved. Germline lookup yields CDR1 MNHEY and CDR2 SMNVEV (reference sequence). V was clipped by 0 bases and J by 5 bases, with 7 bases between them. This CDR3 is built from 13 residues. The CDR3 here is CASSLSDRTEAFF. CDR3 nucleotides: TGTGCCAGCAGTTTATCAGACCGAACTGAAGCTTTCTTT.

This rearrangement joins TRBV7-9 to TRBJ1-1; the D gene is possibly TRBD1 (6 bases). CDR1 SEHNR and CDR2 FQNEAQ come from the germline V gene (reference sequence). This CDR3 is 13 amino acids long. Trimming stripped 3 bases from V and 2 bases from J, with 7 bases between. DNA of the CDR3: TGTGCCAGCAGCTTGGACAGTAACACTGAAGCTTTCTTT. Its translation: CASSLDSNTEAFF.

This clonotype occurred a few times. The chain employs TRBV4-1 and TRBJ2-1; D might be TRBD1 (5 bases). Trimming took 4 bases from V and 5 from J, leaving 24 bases between them. The germline gives CDR1 MGHRA, CDR2 YSYEKL. This CDR3 has 18 amino acids. CDR3 sequence: CASSPQGASSGLDNEQFF. CDR3 nucleotides: TGCGCCAGCAGCCCCCAGGGCGCATCATCAGGGCTCGACAATGAGCAGTTCTTC.

This clonotype is medium-sized within its sample. The chain recombines TRBV4-3 with TRBJ2-5; maybe TRBD2 (6 bases). Germline assignment: CDR1 LGHNA and CDR2 YSLEER. The V end was cut by 0 bases, the J end by 0 bases, with 14 bases between. The CDR3 contains 17 residues. The CDR3 bases are TGCGCCAGCAGCCAAGATTTTGACAGCGGGTACCAAGAGACCCAGTACTTC. Protein sequence: CASSQDFDSGYQETQYF.

Note on this clonotype: This may come from a read error, since a much larger clone is one base off. The chain joins TRBV6-2 or TRBV6-3 to TRBJ2-5; D call uncertain. Trimming took off 11 bases at V and 5 bases at J, with 12 bases between the two ends. This CDR3 region has 11 residues. Germline V CDR1 and CDR2: MNHEY, SVGEGT. The DNA of the CDR3 is TGTGCCTGCACCGTTGCGGAGACCCAGTACTTC. Its protein product is CACTVAETQYF.

Many counts were recorded for this clonotype. This chain joins TRBV6-5 and TRBJ2-3; D remains unclear. Germline CDR1 and CDR2: MNHEY and SVGAGI. V was clipped by 2 bases and J by 2 bases, with 5 bases between them. CDR3 length: 13 amino acids. CDR3 bases: TGTGCCAGCAGTTACGCGTCCACAGATACGCAGTATTTT. Its translation: CASSYASTDTQYF.

The rearrangement uses TRBV10-2 and TRBJ1-6; D is uncertain. The germline V gene encodes CDR1 WSHSY and CDR2 SAAADI. Trimming shortened V by 5 bases and J by 1 base, and 9 bases separated the two germline ends. The length of the CDR3 is 15 residues. Written as DNA, the CDR3 is TGCGCCAGCAGTCCGACATCTTCCTATAATTCACCCCTCCACTTT. Translating it yields CASSPTSSYNSPLHF.

This sequence joins TRBV7-2 and TRBJ2-1, with D possibly TRBD2 on 5 matching bases. CDR1 is SGHTA, CDR2 FQGNSA, per germline. V was cut by 7 bases and J by 2 bases, with 15 bases left in between. CDR3 length equals 15 residues. The CDR3 is CASTPRRQPYNEQFF. The DNA of the CDR3 is TGTGCCAGCACCCCACGGAGGCAACCCTACAATGAGCAGTTCTTC.

This clonotype has more than one count but fewer than ten. The V gene is TRBV6-1, the J gene TRBJ1-5; 7 nucleotides match TRBD1. The CDR3 totals 16 residues. Germline lookup yields CDR1 MNHNS and CDR2 SASEGT. J was trimmed by 0 bases and V by 5 bases; bases with no gene match: 7. The CDR3 sequence: CASSPQGRVSNQPQHF. CDR3 bases: TGTGCCAGCAGTCCACAGGGGAGGGTTAGCAATCAGCCCCAGCATTTT.

This clonotype was observed a few times. The chain has TRBV10-3 and TRBJ2-7; D not resolved. Germline V gene sequence: CDR1 ENHRY, CDR2 SYGVKD. The germline V and J ends were trimmed by 3 bases and 4 bases, with 4 bases remaining between them. The CDR3 consists of 11 residues. The CDR3 bases are TGTGCCATCAGTGATGTGTACGAGCAGTACTTC. This encodes CAISDVYEQYF.

This clonotype was found many times. The chain joins TRBV2 to TRBJ1-1; the D is unclear. The V end lost 6 bases, the J end lost 6 bases, and 14 bases lay between the germline ends. This CDR3 comprises 13 residues. CDR1 and CDR2 from the germline V gene are SNHLY and FYNNEI. For the CDR3, the DNA is TGTGCCAGCAGCGGTACAGAAGGCCCTGAAGCTTTCTTT. Translating gives CASSGTEGPEAFF. Full variable domain (remainder filled in from reference TRBV2 and TRBJ1-1): EPEVTQTPSHQVTQMGQEVILRCVPISNHLYFYWYRQILGQKVEFLVSFYNNEISEKSEIFDDQFSVERPDGSNFTLKIRSTKLEDSAMYFCASSGTEGPEAFFGQGTRLTVV.

The V and J genes are TRBV6-4 and TRBJ2-7; TRBD1 is a possible D gene (6 bases). The germline V gene has CDR1 MRHNA and CDR2 SNTAGT. The CDR3 totals 14 residues. Trimming left V 4 bases short and J 1 base short, with 11 bases between. The CDR3 DNA follows: TGTGCCAGCAGTGTCTCGGACAGTTCCTACGAGCAGTACTTC. It encodes CASSVSDSSYEQYF.

This clonotype appeared once. V and J are TRBV7-6 and TRBJ2-1, with D perhaps matching TRBD1 (6 bases). Germline CDR1 and CDR2: SGHVS and FNYEAQ. Between the trimmed V and J ends, which lost 5 bases and 7 bases, there was a span of 27 bases. The length of the CDR3 is 18 residues. In DNA, the CDR3 is TGTGCCAGCAGCGGGCACCGGGACAAGTACCCCATACGTAATGAGCAGTTCTTC. This codes for CASSGHRDKYPIRNEQFF.

This clonotype appeared a few times. CDR3 nucleotide sequence: TGTGCCAGCAGTTACTCCCCGGGGAACACTGAAGCTTTCTTT. Its translation is CASSYSPGNTEAFF. The chain uses TRBV6-2 or TRBV6-3 and TRBJ1-1; D not resolved. Germline CDR1 reads MNHEY; CDR2 reads SVGEGT. CDR3 length: 14 residues. Trimming stripped 0 bases from V and 1 base from J, with 6 bases between.

This clonotype occurred a few times. This may arise from a read error, as a much more abundant clone is one base away. J is TRBJ2-1 and V is TRBV7-2; no definite D call. This CDR3 region has 11 residues. The germline V gene has CDR1 SGHTA and CDR2 FQGNSA. CDR3 nucleotide sequence: TGTGCCAGCAGCTCCGACAATGAGCAGTTCTTC. It specifies CASSSDNEQFF.

This clonotype was counted ten times or more. The rearrangement links TRBV4-3 to TRBJ2-1, with 11 nucleotides matching TRBD2. CDR1 LGHNA and CDR2 YSLEER come from the germline V gene. The CDR3 sequence is 15 residues long. V trimming: 2 bases; J trimming: 9 bases; junction bases outside the gene matches: 6. The CDR3 DNA sequence: TGCGCCAGCAGCCAATTAGCGGGAGGGCCTACTGAGCAGTTCTTC. Translation: CASSQLAGGPTEQFF.

This chain connects TRBV3-1 to TRBJ1-2, with D unclear. The ends were cut back, 0 bases at V and 4 bases at J, with 12 bases in the middle. The CDR3 length is 15 residues. Germline values: CDR1 LGHDT, CDR2 YNNKEL (reference sequence). The CDR3 nucleotides are TGTGCCAGCAGCCAAGATCGGCAGGCTCCCTATGGCTACACCTTC. Translation: CASSQDRQAPYGYTF.